The 17 T cell receptor beta chains listed next were all sequenced from one sample in a study of spatial heterogeneity in lung cancer. Study-level results: Counts of expanded alpha and beta TCRs within tumors tracked the tumor nonsynonymous mutation count.

Their specific antigens are unknown. Time point specified: sample taken at primary tumor resection. In TCRdb, the 5' RACE reads were re-called with MiXCR into one record per CDR3 protein. The sample holds approximately 7,600 distinct CDR3 sequences; about 14% are singletons and the top ten take 9%. The sample here was lung tumor tissue, taken at surgery. The receptors stem from a female donor with early-stage non-small cell lung cancer.

This clonotype was recorded at least ten times. The size of this beta chain means little, since it is a stray read in a library made for alpha chains. The chain employs TRBV2 and TRBJ1-5, with 7 bases lining up with TRBD1. After removal of 6 bases from V and 4 bases from J, the junction contained 6 bases not matched to a gene. This CDR3 comprises 14 residues. Germline lookup yields CDR1 SNHLY and CDR2 FYNNEI. The CDR3 protein is CASSTGEGNQPQHF. The CDR3 bases are TGTGCCAGCAGCACAGGGGAAGGGAATCAGCCCCAGCATTTT.

This clonotype rates as medium-sized. This beta chain lies outside the target of a library built for alpha chains; its clone size means little. V and J are TRBV12-3 or TRBV12-4 and TRBJ2-7; D may be TRBD2 (6 bases). This CDR3 region has 15 residues. Trimming stripped 5 bases from V and 3 bases from J, with 17 bases between. The CDR3 spells CASSPIPGLNYEQYF. The CDR3 bases are TGTGCCAGCAGTCCCATCCCCGGACTAAACTACGAGCAGTACTTC.

Many counts were recorded for this clonotype. As an off-target read in a library built for alpha chains, this beta chain has a frequency of little significance. The chain recombines TRBV5-5 with TRBJ2-5; 8 positions agree with TRBD1. Germline-derived CDR1 and CDR2 are SGHKS and YYEKEE (reference sequence). The CDR3 has 15 residues. Unmatched junction bases numbered 10, after V lost 2 bases and J lost 7 bases. The CDR3, as DNA: TGTGCCAGCAGCTTAGCTCAAGGACAGGGCTGGACCCAGTACTTC. Residues: CASSLAQGQGWTQYF.

This clonotype was recorded many times. With the library built for alpha chains, this beta chain is off target and its frequency is not meaningful. The chain links TRBV2 to TRBJ2-3; 9 bases are a match to TRBD2. Germline values: CDR1 SNHLY, CDR2 FYNNEI. With 4 bases clipped from V and 5 bases from J, the junction kept 4 bases outside the gene matches. The CDR3 is made up of 14 amino acids. The CDR3 DNA follows: TGTGCCAGCAGTGGTAGCGGGGGCCGAGATACGCAGTATTTT. It specifies CASSGSGGRDTQYF.

Regarding this clonotype: The library was designed around alpha chains, so this beta chain is a stray read whose abundance carries little weight. The V and J genes are TRBV28 and TRBJ1-1, with a tentative D call TRBD1 (5 bases). This CDR3 is built from 14 residues. Germline loops: CDR1 MDHEN, CDR2 SYDVKM. V was trimmed by 8 bases and J by 3 bases, leaving 16 bases between them. CDR3 in amino acids: CASYERGSHTEAFF. The CDR3 DNA sequence: TGTGCCAGCTACGAAAGGGGCAGTCACACTGAAGCTTTCTTT.

This clonotype was recorded many times. The library was designed around alpha chains, so this beta chain is a stray read whose abundance carries little weight. The chain combines TRBV3-1 with TRBJ2-4; TRBD2 agrees at 9 bases. The CDR3 is made up of 14 amino acids. Germline lookup yields CDR1 LGHDT and CDR2 YNNKEL (reference sequence). V gave up 3 bases and J gave up 6 bases; unmatched junction bases: 3. CDR3 region: CASSQTSGINIQYF. The DNA of the CDR3 is TGTGCCAGCAGCCAGACTAGCGGAATAAACATTCAGTACTTC.

With regard to this clonotype: This beta chain lies outside the target of a library built for alpha chains; its clone size means little. The chain carries TRBV7-9 and TRBJ1-1; D remains ambiguous. This CDR3 region has 11 residues. The germline V gene encodes CDR1 SEHNR and CDR2 FQNEAQ (reference sequence). The V end was cut by 6 bases, the J end by 4 bases, with 6 bases between. CDR3 DNA sequence: TGTGCCAGCAGGACGTCCACTGAAGCTTTCTTT. It encodes CASRTSTEAFF.

This clonotype was counted ten times or more. This beta chain represents an off-target read in a library built for alpha chains; its size is of limited meaning. This chain links TRBV15 with TRBJ1-6; weak D call: TRBD1 (5 bases). CDR3 length: 15 residues. V was clipped by 3 bases and J by 6 bases, with 12 bases between them. Germline V gene data show CDR1 as LNHNV and CDR2 as YYDKDF (reference sequence). The CDR3 region has the DNA TGTGCCACCAGCAGCAAGGGACGGATTAATTCACCCCTCCACTTT. Its protein product is CATSSKGRINSPLHF.

By share, this clonotype counts as medium-sized. With the library built for alpha chains, this beta chain is off target and its frequency is not meaningful. The CDR3 reads CATSDPGLAGTSDTQYF. DNA for the CDR3: TGTGCCACCAGTGATCCTGGACTAGCGGGGACCAGCGATACGCAGTATTTT. V usage is TRBV24-1 and J usage is TRBJ2-3, with TRBD2 matching 12 bases. V dropped 3 bases and J dropped 6; count of bases not matched to a gene: 9. The CDR3 consists of 17 residues. CDR1 is KGHDR, CDR2 SFDVKD, per germline.

This clonotype was observed at least ten times. Since it is a stray read in a library aimed at alpha chains, this beta chain has a size that is not meaningful. The chain employs TRBV4-1 and TRBJ1-1; 7 bases align to TRBD1. The CDR3 length is 18 residues. In germline, CDR1 is MGHRA, CDR2 YSYEKL. Trimming cost V 8 bases and J 0 bases; bases outside gene matches: 18. The CDR3 nucleotides read TGCGCCAGCCGCAGGGGGTATGGGAGCCGATTAATGAACACTGAAGCTTTCTTT. As protein: CASRRGYGSRLMNTEAFF.

Remarks on this clonotype: The library was built for alpha chains, so this beta chain is an off-target read and its size means little. The gene calls are TRBV29-1 and TRBJ2-7, with 7 bases fitting TRBD1. The CDR3 sequence is 12 residues long. After removal of 6 bases from V and 0 bases from J, the junction contained 2 bases not matched to a gene. Germline CDR1 SQVTM, CDR2 ANQGSEA. CDR3 coding DNA: TGCAGCGTCCGGGACAGCTCCTACGAGCAGTACTTC. Its protein product is CSVRDSSYEQYF.

This clonotype was observed at least ten times. This beta chain slipped into a library made for alpha chains as a stray read, so its size is not meaningful. The chain carries TRBV10-3 and TRBJ2-7; no clear D gene. V lost 8 bases to trimming and J lost 4 bases, with 9 bases between them. The germline V gene has CDR1 ENHRY and CDR2 SYGVKD. The CDR3 spans 11 residues. CDR3 DNA: TGTGCCATCCGAGAGCTTTACGAGCAGTACTTC. Amino acids: CAIRELYEQYF.

This clonotype was recorded at least ten times. This beta chain appears as a stray read in a library generated for alpha chains; its size is not informative. V gene TRBV5-5 combines with J gene TRBJ2-1; 10 bases are shared with TRBD2. The V segment lost 0 bases and the J segment 7 bases; nucleotides outside the gene matches: 7. This CDR3 comprises 16 residues. The germline V gene encodes CDR1 SGHKS and CDR2 YYEKEE (reference sequence). The CDR3 protein is CASSLVPALAGNEQFF. For the CDR3, the DNA is TGTGCCAGCAGCTTGGTACCCGCACTAGCGGGGAATGAGCAGTTCTTC.

This clonotype occurred many times. The size of this beta chain means little, since it is a stray read in a library made for alpha chains. The chain has TRBV20-1 and TRBJ2-7; no firm D call. V lost 0 bases and J lost 3, with 3 bases in between. Germline V gene lookup returns CDR1 DFQATT and CDR2 SNEGSKA (reference sequence). The CDR3 sequence is 11 residues long. This CDR3 reads CSARDSYEQYF. CDR3 nucleotides: TGCAGTGCTAGAGACAGCTACGAGCAGTACTTC.

This clonotype has at least ten counts. This beta chain represents an off-target read in a library built for alpha chains; its size is of limited meaning. The chain recombines TRBV28 with TRBJ2-7; D is unclear. The V gene lost 5 bases and the J gene lost 5 bases, with 13 bases spanning the gap. The CDR3 has 13 residues. CDR1 MDHEN and CDR2 SYDVKM come from the germline V gene. CDR3 in DNA: TGTGCCAGCAGTCCAGCCAACAGAAACGAGCAGTACTTC. This encodes CASSPANRNEQYF.

This clonotype was seen ten or more times. This beta chain is an off-target read within a library intended for alpha chains, so its frequency means little. The chain couples TRBV13 to TRBJ2-6; D not certain. CDR3 size: 14 residues. Trimming pared 4 bases from V and 1 base from J, leaving 5 bases between. The germline V gene encodes CDR1 PRHDT and CDR2 FYEKMQ (reference sequence). The CDR3 DNA sequence: TGTGCCAGCAGCTCGACGTCTGGGGCCAACGTCCTGACTTTC. It codes for CASSSTSGANVLTF.

There are many counts of this clonotype. This beta chain represents an off-target read in a library built for alpha chains; its size is of limited meaning. This chain uses TRBV7-9 with TRBJ2-3; D is uncertain. This CDR3 is 12 amino acids long. Trimming pared 5 bases from V and 2 bases from J, leaving 5 bases between. Germline-derived CDR1 and CDR2 are SEHNR and FQNEAQ (reference sequence). DNA for the CDR3: TGTGCCAGCAGCCGTGACACAGATACGCAGTATTTT. Protein: CASSRDTDTQYF.